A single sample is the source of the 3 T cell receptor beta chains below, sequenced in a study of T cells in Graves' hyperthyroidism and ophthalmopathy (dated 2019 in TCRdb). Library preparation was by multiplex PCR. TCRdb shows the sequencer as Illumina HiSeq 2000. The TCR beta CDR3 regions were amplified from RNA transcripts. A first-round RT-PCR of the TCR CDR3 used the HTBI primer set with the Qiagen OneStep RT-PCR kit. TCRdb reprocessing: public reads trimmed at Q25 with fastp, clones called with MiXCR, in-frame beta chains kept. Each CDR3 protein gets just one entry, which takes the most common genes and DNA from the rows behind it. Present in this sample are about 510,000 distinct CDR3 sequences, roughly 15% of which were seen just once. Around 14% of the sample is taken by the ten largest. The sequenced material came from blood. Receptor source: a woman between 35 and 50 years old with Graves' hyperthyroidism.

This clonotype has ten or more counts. DNA of the CDR3: TGCAGTGCTAGTGGACAGGAGACAGATACGCAGTATTTT. It codes for CSASGQETDTQYF. J is TRBJ2-3 and V is TRBV20-1, with 7 nucleotides matching TRBD1. J gave up 3 bases and V 3 bases, and 3 bases lay outside the gene matches. CDR3 length: 13 amino acids. CDR1 and CDR2 from the germline V gene are DFQATT and SNEGSKA (reference sequence).

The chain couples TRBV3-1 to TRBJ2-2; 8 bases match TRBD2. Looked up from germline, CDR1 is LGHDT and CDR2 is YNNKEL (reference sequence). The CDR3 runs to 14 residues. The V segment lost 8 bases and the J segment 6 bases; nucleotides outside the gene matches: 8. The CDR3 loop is CASSAGGGSGELFF. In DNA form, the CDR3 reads TGTGCCAGCTCGGCGGGGGGTGGGTCCGGGGAGCTGTTTTTT.

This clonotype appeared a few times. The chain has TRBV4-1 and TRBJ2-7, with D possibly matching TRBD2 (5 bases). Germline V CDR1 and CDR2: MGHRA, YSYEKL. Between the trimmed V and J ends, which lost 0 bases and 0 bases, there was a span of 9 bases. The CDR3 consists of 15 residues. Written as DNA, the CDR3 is TGCGCCAGCAGCCAAGAGCAGCGGAACTCCTACGAGCAGTACTTC. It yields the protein CASSQEQRNSYEQYF.